This T cell receptor beta chain was captured by sequencing in a study of blood T cell repertoires in COVID-19. Study at large: Some COVID-19 samples were acute and others convalescent; all came from the United States, Italy and Spain.

Of note for this clone: Other nucleotide sequences from this sample produce the same CDR3.

Study processing details: Using reference gene primer amplification, nucleated cell counts were estimated. Profiling relied on immunoSEQ multiplex PCR, and the TCRdb table lists in-frame clones only, not all of them. V and J calls and clone size are copied from that table; D and trimming were computed from the DNA. The sample includes 95,000 to 110,000 clones, 70% to 90% of them seen just once. Trimming took 3 bases from V and 2 from J, leaving 7 bases between them. This CDR3 is 13 amino acids long. The sequence came from a human donor in a cohort sampled during active COVID-19. V and J are TRBV12-3 or TRBV12-4 and TRBJ1-1; D remains ambiguous. Sequenced material: peripheral blood. CDR3 DNA: TGTGCCAGCAGTTTGGGCCGAAACACTGAAGCTTTCTTT. Translated: CASSLGRNTEAFF.